This T cell receptor (beta chain) emerged from a study of T cell responses to AZD1222 COVID-19 vaccine. Findings and limits, study-wide: Nearly half of unique spike-specific TCRs reportedly avoided B.1.351 and B.1.1.7 mutated regions. When two AZD1222 doses had been given, Spike-specific TCR breadth and depth rose.

This clone was observed a single time. Its target is unknown. The method was immunoSEQ multiplex PCR; TCRdb's version includes in-frame clones alone and lacks a portion of them. Of roughly 100,000 clones listed, roughly 87% are singletons. V was clipped by 4 bases and J by 4 bases, with 7 bases between them. The germline V gene has CDR1 SNHLY and CDR2 FYNNEI. The CDR3 covers 12 residues. The sequence came from an adult in good health. Specimen: peripheral blood, collected on day 0 of AZD1222 vaccination. V usage is TRBV2 and J usage is TRBJ1-2; D gene uncertain. The CDR3 nucleotides read TGTGCCAGCAGTGCAATGTCCTATGGCTACACCTTC. Translating it yields CASSAMSYGYTF.